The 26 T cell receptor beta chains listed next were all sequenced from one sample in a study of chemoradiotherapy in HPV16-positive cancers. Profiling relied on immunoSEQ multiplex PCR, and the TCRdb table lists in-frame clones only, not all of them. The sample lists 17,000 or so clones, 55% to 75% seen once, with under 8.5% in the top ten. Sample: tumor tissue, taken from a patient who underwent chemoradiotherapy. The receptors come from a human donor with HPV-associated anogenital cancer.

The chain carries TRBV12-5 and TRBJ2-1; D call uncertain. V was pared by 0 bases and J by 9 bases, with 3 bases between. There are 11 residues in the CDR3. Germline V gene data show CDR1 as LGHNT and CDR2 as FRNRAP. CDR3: CASGLVREQFF. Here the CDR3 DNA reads TGTGCTAGTGGTTTGGTACGTGAGCAGTTCTTC.

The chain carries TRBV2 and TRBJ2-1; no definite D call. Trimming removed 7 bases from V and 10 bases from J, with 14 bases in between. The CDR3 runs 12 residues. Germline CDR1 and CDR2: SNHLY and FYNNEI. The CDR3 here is CASTYGPGEQFF. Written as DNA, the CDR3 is TGTGCCAGCACTTATGGACCAGGCGAGCAGTTCTTC. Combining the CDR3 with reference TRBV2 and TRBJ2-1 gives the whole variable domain EPEVTQTPSHQVTQMGQEVILRCVPISNHLYFYWYRQILGQKVEFLVSFYNNEISEKSEIFDDQFSVERPDGSNFTLKIRSTKLEDSAMYFCASTYGPGEQFFGPGTRLTVL.

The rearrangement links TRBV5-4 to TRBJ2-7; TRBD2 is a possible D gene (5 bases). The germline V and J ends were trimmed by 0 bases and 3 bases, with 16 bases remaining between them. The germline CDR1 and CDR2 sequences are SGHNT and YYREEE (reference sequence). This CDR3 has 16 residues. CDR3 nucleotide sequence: TGTGCCAGCAGCTTGGGGGTACCGGGGTCAGTCTACGAGCAGTACTTC. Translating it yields CASSLGVPGSVYEQYF.

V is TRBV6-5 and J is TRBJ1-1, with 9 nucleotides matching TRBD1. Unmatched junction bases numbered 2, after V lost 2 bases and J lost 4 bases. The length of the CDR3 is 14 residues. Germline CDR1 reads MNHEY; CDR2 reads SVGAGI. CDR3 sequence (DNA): TGTGCCAGCAGTTACGTGGGACAGGGCACTGAAGCTTTCTTT. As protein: CASSYVGQGTEAFF.

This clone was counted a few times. For the CDR3, the DNA is TGTGCCAGCATAAGGGACGGTACCTACGAGCAGTACTTC. Translated: CASIRDGTYEQYF. The chain combines TRBV6-1 with TRBJ2-7; either TRBD1 or TRBD2 may supply D (5 bases each). Germline assignment: CDR1 MNHNS and CDR2 SASEGT. V lost 7 bases to trimming and J lost 2 bases, with 12 bases between them. This CDR3 contains 13 residues.

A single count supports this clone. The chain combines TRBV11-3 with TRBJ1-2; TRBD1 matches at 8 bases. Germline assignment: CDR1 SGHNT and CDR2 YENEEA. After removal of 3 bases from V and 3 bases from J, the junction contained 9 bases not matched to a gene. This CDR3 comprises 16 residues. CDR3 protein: CASSFGAGQGDYGYTF. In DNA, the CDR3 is TGTGCCAGCAGCTTCGGGGCCGGACAGGGAGACTATGGCTACACCTTC.

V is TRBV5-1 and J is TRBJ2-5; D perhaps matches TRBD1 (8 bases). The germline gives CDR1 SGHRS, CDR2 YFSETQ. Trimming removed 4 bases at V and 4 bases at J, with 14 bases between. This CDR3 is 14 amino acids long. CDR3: CASSPGGTGETQYF. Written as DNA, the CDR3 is TGCGCCAGCAGCCCCGGGGGGACAGGAGAGACCCAGTACTTC.

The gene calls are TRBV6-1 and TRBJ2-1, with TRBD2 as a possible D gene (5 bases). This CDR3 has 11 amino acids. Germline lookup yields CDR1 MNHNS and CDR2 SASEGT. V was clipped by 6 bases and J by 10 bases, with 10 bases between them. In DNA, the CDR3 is TGTGCCAGCAGAGCGGTGCGGGAGCAGTTCTTC. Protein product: CASRAVREQFF.

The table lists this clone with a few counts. The CDR3 nucleotides read TGTGCCAGCAGCTACACCGGGACATTGAACACTGAAGCTTTCTTT. Amino acids: CASSYTGTLNTEAFF. The rearrangement joins TRBV7-8 to TRBJ1-1, with TRBD1 as a possible D gene (6 bases). This CDR3 region has 15 residues. Germline V gene sequence: CDR1 SGHVS, CDR2 FQNEAQ. V was cut by 4 bases and J by 0 bases, with 12 bases left in between.

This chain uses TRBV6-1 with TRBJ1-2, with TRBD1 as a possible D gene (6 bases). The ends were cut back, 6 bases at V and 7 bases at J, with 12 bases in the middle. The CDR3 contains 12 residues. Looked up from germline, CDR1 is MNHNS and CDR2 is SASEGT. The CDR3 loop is CASRIRGSGYTF. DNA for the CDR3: TGTGCCAGCAGGATCAGGGGTTCTGGCTACACCTTC.

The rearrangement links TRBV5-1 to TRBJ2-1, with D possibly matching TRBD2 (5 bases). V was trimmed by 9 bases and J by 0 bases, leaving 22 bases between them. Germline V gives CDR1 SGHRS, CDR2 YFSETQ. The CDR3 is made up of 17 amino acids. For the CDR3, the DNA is TGCGCCACCCCCCGGAAGCGGCGGAGTAGCTCCTACAATGAGCAGTTCTTC. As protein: CATPRKRRSSSYNEQFF.

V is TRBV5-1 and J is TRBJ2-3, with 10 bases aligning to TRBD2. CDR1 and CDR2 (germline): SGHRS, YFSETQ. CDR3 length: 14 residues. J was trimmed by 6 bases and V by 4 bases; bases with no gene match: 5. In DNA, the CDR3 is TGCGCCAGCAGCCAGGGACTAGCGACCGATACGCAGTATTTT. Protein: CASSQGLATDTQYF. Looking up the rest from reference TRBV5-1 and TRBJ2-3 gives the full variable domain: KAGVTQTPRYLIKTRGQQVTLSCSPISGHRSVSWYQQTPGQGLQFLFEYFSETQRNKGNFPGRFSGRQFSNSRSEMNVSTLELGDSALYLCASSQGLATDTQYFGPGTRLTVL.

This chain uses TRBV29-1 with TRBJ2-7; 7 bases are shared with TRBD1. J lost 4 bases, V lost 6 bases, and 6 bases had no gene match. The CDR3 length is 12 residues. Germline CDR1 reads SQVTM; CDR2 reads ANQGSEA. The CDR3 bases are TGCAGCGTGGTACAGGGGATGTACGAGCAGTACTTC. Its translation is CSVVQGMYEQYF.

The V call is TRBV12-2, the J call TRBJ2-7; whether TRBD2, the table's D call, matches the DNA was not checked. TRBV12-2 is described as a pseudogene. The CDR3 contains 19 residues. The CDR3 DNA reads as TGTGCAAGTCGCTTAGCGTGCCCTAGCGGGAGGCCGTACTCCTACGAGCAGTACTTC. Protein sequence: CASRLACPSGRPYSYEQYF.

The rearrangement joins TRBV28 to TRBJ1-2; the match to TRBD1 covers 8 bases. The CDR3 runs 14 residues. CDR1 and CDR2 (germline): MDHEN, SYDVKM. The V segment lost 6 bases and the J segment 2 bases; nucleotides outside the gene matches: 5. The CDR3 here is CASRTGDRNYGYTF. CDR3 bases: TGTGCCAGCAGAACGGGGGACAGGAACTATGGCTACACCTTC.

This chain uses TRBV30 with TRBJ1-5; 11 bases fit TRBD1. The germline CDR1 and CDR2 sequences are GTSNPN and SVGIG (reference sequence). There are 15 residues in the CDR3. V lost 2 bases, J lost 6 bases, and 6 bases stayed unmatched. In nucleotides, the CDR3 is TGTGCCTGGAGTACGGGACAGGGGGAAAGTCAGCCCCAGCATTTT. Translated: CAWSTGQGESQPQHF.

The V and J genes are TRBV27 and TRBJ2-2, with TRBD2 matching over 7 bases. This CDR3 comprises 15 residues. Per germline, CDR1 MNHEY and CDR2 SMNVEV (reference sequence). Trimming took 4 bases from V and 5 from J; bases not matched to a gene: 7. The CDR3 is CASSYVGGRTGELFF. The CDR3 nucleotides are TGTGCCAGCAGTTACGTCGGGGGGAGGACCGGGGAGCTGTTTTTT.

Here the CDR3 reads CASSPLFAGELFF. As DNA, the CDR3 is TGTGCCAGCAGCCCCCTATTCGCCGGGGAGCTGTTTTTT. The genes are TRBV27 and TRBJ2-2; D remains unclear. In germline, CDR1 is MNHEY, CDR2 SMNVEV (reference sequence). V was pared by 6 bases and J by 6 bases, with 11 bases between. This CDR3 is built from 13 residues.

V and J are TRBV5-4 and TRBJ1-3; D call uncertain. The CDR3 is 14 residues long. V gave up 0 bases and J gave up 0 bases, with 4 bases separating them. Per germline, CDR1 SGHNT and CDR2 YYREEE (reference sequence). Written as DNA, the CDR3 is TGTGCCAGCAGCTTGGCCAGCTCTGGAAACACCATATATTTT. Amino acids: CASSLASSGNTIYF.

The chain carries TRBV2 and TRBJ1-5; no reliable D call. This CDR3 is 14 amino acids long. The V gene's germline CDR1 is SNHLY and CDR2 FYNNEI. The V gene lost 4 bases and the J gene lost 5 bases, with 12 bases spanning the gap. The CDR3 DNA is TGTGCCAGCAGTGCTAAGGGTTTGGATCAGCCCCAGCATTTT. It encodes CASSAKGLDQPQHF.

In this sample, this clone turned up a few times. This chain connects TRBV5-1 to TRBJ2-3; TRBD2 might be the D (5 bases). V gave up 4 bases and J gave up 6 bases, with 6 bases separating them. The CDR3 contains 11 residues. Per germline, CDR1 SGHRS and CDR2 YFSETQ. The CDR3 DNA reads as TGCGCCAGCAGCCCGGGGGATACGCAGTATTTT. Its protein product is CASSPGDTQYF. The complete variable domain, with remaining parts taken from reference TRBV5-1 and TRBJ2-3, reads KAGVTQTPRYLIKTRGQQVTLSCSPISGHRSVSWYQQTPGQGLQFLFEYFSETQRNKGNFPGRFSGRQFSNSRSEMNVSTLELGDSALYLCASSPGDTQYFGPGTRLTVL.

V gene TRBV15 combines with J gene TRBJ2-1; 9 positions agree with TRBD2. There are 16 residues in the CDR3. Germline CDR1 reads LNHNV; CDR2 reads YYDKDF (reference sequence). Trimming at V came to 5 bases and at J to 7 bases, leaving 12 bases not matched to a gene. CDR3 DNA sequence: TGTGCCACCAGCCTCCCCGGGGTAGCGGGAGCTAATGAGCAGTTCTTC. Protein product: CATSLPGVAGANEQFF.

CDR3 loop: CASSLADRGENYGYTF. For the CDR3, the DNA is TGCGCCAGCAGCCTAGCCGACAGGGGCGAAAACTATGGCTACACCTTC. The chain uses TRBV5-1 and TRBJ1-2, with 8 bases that match TRBD1. After removal of 4 bases from V and 2 bases from J, the junction contained 10 bases not matched to a gene. CDR1 and CDR2 (germline): SGHRS, YFSETQ. The CDR3 is 16 residues long.

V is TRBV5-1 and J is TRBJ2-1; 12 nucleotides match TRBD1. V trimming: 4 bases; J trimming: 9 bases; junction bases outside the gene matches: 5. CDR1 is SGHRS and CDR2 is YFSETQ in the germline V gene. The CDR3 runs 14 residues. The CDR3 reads CASSTGTGGSEQFF. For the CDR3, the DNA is TGCGCCAGCAGCACGGGGACAGGGGGCAGTGAGCAGTTCTTC.

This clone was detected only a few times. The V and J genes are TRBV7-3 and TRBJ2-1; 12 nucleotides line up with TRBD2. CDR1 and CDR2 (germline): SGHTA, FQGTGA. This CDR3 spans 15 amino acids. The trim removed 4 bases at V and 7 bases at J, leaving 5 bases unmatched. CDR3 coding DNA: TGTGCCAGCAGCTCCACTAGCGGGGGGACAAATGAGCAGTTCTTC. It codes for CASSSTSGGTNEQFF.

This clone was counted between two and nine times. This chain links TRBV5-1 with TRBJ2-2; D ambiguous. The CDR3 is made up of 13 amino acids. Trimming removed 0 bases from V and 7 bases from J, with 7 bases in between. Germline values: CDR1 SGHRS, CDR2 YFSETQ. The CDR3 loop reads CASSLVADGELFF. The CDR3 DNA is TGCGCCAGCAGCTTGGTGGCAGACGGGGAGCTGTTTTTT.